Here is one TCR beta chain with its context. All donors participated as healthy donors of bone marrow. Primers: 60 Vbeta forward and 13 Jbeta reverse. Sequencing used immunoSEQ multiplex PCR; TCRdb keeps in-frame clones, though not all of them. The sample yields 80,000 or so clones, about three quarters seen once. This entry comes from a study of cytomegalovirus exposure and HLA in healthy donors. The trim removed 2 bases at V and 7 bases at J, leaving 3 bases unmatched. This CDR3 contains 13 residues. From germline, CDR1 is MNHEY and CDR2 SMNVEV (reference sequence). The TCR originated in a man between 40 and 49 years old in good health and CMV-seronegative. The rearrangement joins TRBV27 to TRBJ1-1, with TRBD1 matching over 8 bases. Sequenced sample: PBMCs. CDR3 DNA sequence: TGTGCCAGCAGTTTACAGGGGGCGAGTGAAGCTTTCTTT. Its translation: CASSLQGASEAFF.